The T cell receptor (beta chain) described here comes from a study of shared clonotypes between healthy human individuals. The assay was immunoSEQ multiplex PCR, and TCRdb's table has in-frame clones only and misses some. Here the sample spans about 530,000 clones, approximately 95% being singletons. Per the germline V gene, CDR1 is MNHEY and CDR2 is SMNVEV (reference sequence). Trimming stripped 2 bases from V and 14 bases from J, with 16 bases between. This CDR3 is 14 amino acids long. This TCR was sampled from a woman under 40 in good health. Sequenced: naive CD4+ T cells sorted from blood. The subset: CD45RA+ positively selected. V and J are TRBV27 and TRBJ1-6; D not resolved. The CDR3: CASSLRPGREALHF. Written as DNA, the CDR3 is TGTGCCAGCAGTTTACGGCCCGGGAGGGAGGCCCTCCACTTT.